These T cell receptor beta chains were read from a single sample in a study of blood T cell repertoires in COVID-19. Profiling relied on immunoSEQ multiplex PCR, and the TCRdb table lists in-frame clones only, not all of them. The sample has under 300,000 clones; roughly 80% are singletons. Sequences were obtained from peripheral blood. Receptor source: a woman in her late teens or twenties with acute or convalescent COVID-19. Each CDR3 is given with its conserved first and last residue. A D gene is named only where the DNA matches it firmly. Clone size is given for some rows only: seen once, a few or many times, or a class if the clone is expanded.

TRBV28	TRBJ2-4	TRBD1	.	CASRVRDRAHF	TGTGCCAGCAGAGTCCGGGACAGGGCCCACTTC
TRBV12-3/TRBV12-4	TRBJ1-5	TRBD1	.	CASRGQGNQPQHF	TGTGCCAGCAGGGGACAGGGAAACCAGCCCCAGCATTTT
TRBV12-3/TRBV12-4	TRBJ1-4	.	.	CASSLLEGEKLFF	TGTGCCAGCAGTTTATTAGAGGGCGAAAAACTGTTTTTT
TRBV2	TRBJ2-3	.	.	CASRRTSDTQYF	TGTGCCAGCAGGCGGACTTCAGATACGCAGTATTTT
TRBV5-1	TRBJ1-1	TRBD1	.	CASRGDRDYTEAFF	TGCGCCAGCAGAGGGGACAGGGACTACACTGAAGCTTTCTTT
TRBV11-2	TRBJ1-1	.	.	CASSLFTGNTEAFF	TGTGCCAGCAGCTTATTTACGGGGAACACTGAAGCTTTCTTT
TRBV27	TRBJ2-1	TRBD2	.	CASSWGLAESSYNEQFF	TGTGCCAGCAGTTGGGGACTAGCGGAGAGCTCCTACAATGAGCAGTTCTTC
TRBV18	TRBJ2-1	TRBD1	few	CASSPGTGVDNEQFF	TGTGCCAGCTCACCCGGGACAGGGGTTGACAATGAGCAGTTCTTC
TRBV2	TRBJ1-2	.	few	CASSLAGGWYGYTF	TGTGCCAGCAGTTTGGCAGGCGGGTGGTATGGCTACACCTTC
TRBV3-1/TRBV3-2	TRBJ1-2	.	.	CASSPGLRHGYTF	TGTGCCAGCAGCCCTGGTCTGAGGCATGGCTACACCTTC
TRBV29-1	TRBJ2-7	TRBD1	.	CSVSTGAAYEQYF	TGCAGCGTCTCGACAGGGGCTGCCTACGAGCAGTACTTC
TRBV28	TRBJ2-1	.	once	CASSPVSDSYNEQFF	TGTGCCAGCAGTCCGGTGAGCGACTCCTACAATGAGCAGTTCTTC
TRBV24-1	TRBJ2-2	.	.	CATSARSSGNTGELFF	TGTGCCACCAGCGCCCGGAGTAGCGGGAACACCGGGGAGCTGTTTTTT
TRBV6-2/TRBV6-3	TRBJ1-1	.	.	CASSYGGGGTEAFF	TGTGCCAGCAGTTACGGCGGGGGAGGAACTGAAGCTTTCTTT
TRBV5-1	TRBJ1-5	.	.	CASSLSGFSNQPQHF	TGCGCCAGCAGCTTGAGCGGGTTTAGCAATCAGCCCCAGCATTTT
TRBV30	TRBJ1-1	.	.	CAWSVGGLNTEAFF	TGTGCCTGGAGTGTGGGGGGACTGAACACTGAAGCTTTCTTT
TRBV5-1	TRBJ2-1	.	.	CASSLGDRPLYNEQFF	TGCGCCAGCAGCTTGGGAGACAGGCCCCTATACAATGAGCAGTTCTTC
TRBV19	TRBJ1-1	TRBD1	.	CASSMTGALNTEAFF	TGTGCCAGTAGTATGACAGGGGCCCTGAACACTGAAGCTTTCTTT
TRBV4-2	TRBJ2-7	.	.	CASSQEGLRREQYF	TGTGCCAGCAGCCAAGAGGGCCTCCGCCGGGAGCAGTACTTC
TRBV18	TRBJ2-7	.	.	CASSPGQAGEGEQYF	TGTGCCAGCTCACCGGGTCAGGCAGGGGAGGGAGAGCAGTACTTC
TRBV28	TRBJ1-4	.	.	CASSSLQVANEKLFF	TGTGCCAGCAGTTCTCTTCAGGTCGCTAATGAAAAACTGTTTTTT
TRBV6-5	TRBJ2-7	.	.	CASSQSGQQVYEQYF	TGTGCCAGCAGTCAATCTGGTCAACAGGTATACGAGCAGTACTTC
TRBV14	TRBJ2-1	.	few	CASSQGMGGDRFF	TGTGCCAGCAGCCAAGGCATGGGAGGAGATCGGTTCTTC
TRBV29-1	TRBJ2-1	TRBD2	.	CSVVRLADSSYNEQFF	TGCAGCGTTGTCCGACTAGCGGATAGCTCCTACAATGAGCAGTTCTTC
TRBV3-1/TRBV3-2	TRBJ2-7	.	.	CASSQVQGYEQYF	TGTGCCAGCAGCCAAGTGCAGGGCTACGAGCAGTACTTC
TRBV28	TRBJ2-5	TRBD2	.	CASSLRGETQETQYF	TGTGCCAGCAGTTTACGGGGGGAAACTCAAGAGACCCAGTACTTC
TRBV4-3	TRBJ2-2	TRBD1	.	CASSQGWTGAGTGELFF	TGCGCCAGCAGCCAAGGCTGGACAGGGGCCGGAACCGGGGAGCTGTTTTTT
TRBV6-5	TRBJ2-3	TRBD2	.	CASSRTSGSPDTQYF	TGTGCCAGCAGTAGGACTAGCGGGAGCCCGGATACGCAGTATTTT
TRBV27	TRBJ2-2	.	.	CASSWGGGTGELFF	TGTGCCAGCAGTTGGGGGGGCGGCACCGGGGAGCTGTTTTTT
TRBV19	TRBJ1-2	.	.	CASSIDRLYGYTF	TGTGCCAGTAGTATCGACAGGTTGTATGGCTACACCTTC
TRBV13	TRBJ2-5	TRBD1	.	CASSMGTGQGVWETQYF	TGTGCCAGCTCAATGGGAACGGGACAGGGAGTTTGGGAGACCCAGTACTTC